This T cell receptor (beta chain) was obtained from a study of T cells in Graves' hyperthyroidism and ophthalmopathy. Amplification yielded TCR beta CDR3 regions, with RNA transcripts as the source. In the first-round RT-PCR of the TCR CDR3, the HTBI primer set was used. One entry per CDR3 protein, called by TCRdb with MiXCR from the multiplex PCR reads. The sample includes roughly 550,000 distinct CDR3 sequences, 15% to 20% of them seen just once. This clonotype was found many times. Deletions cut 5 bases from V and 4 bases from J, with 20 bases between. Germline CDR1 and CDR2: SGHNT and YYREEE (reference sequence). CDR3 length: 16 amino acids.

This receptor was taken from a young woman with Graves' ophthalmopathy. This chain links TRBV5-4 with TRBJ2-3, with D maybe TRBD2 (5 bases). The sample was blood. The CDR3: CASSLVGLESADTQYF. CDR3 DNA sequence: TGTGCCAGCAGTCTAGTTGGACTCGAGTCGGCAGATACGCAGTATTTT.